This record concerns one T cell receptor (beta chain) sequence. There is no known antigen for this receptor. No qualities accompany the bases; no much larger clone lies one base away. Receptor libraries were prepared by the immunoSEQ multiplex PCR assay. For the multiplex PCR, a mixture combining 60 forward primers for TCR Vbeta segments and 13 reverse primers for TCR Jbeta segments was used. A multiplex PCR assay on genomic DNA amplified the CDR3 region of rearranged TCR beta genes. On the Illumina HiSeq System, the amplified TCR beta libraries were sequenced as 87-base-pair reads. The paper's data handling went like this. In a later analysis, tens of millions of unique TCR beta chains were counted across the 690 or so repertoires, and some 10 million of these chains were shared by at least two donors. A nearest-neighbor algorithm error-corrected the raw reads and collapsed the reads into unique sequences, merging closely related sequences to remove PCR and sequencing errors. To assign V, D and J gene segments, CDR3 sequences were aligned to IMGT reference sequences. For a sequence to be retained, at least a six-nucleotide match to both a V gene segment and a J gene segment was required. A rearrangement was called productive if the CDR3 had no stop codons and remained in frame with V and J, and every other rearrangement was called non-productive. CDR3 was defined by IMGT convention, running from the second conserved V-encoded cysteine to the conserved J-encoded phenylalanine. The earlier analysis of roughly 590 of the donors excluded sequences that lacked an unambiguous match to a single V gene segment. An earlier analysis of 587 of the donors called V segments functional above 56.7% productive rearrangements and segregating when the between-donor standard deviation exceeded 5%. A statistical classification framework was developed to diagnose cytomegalovirus status using the catalog of TCR beta chain sequences. In a later analysis, V and J genes were assigned by comparing TCR nucleotide sequences against IMGT/GENE-DB human TR gene sequences. A later analysis assigned CDR3 sequences and most-parsimonious VDJ recombination scenarios with the TCRdist pipeline. A later analysis defined each TCR beta chain by its CDR3 amino acid sequence plus V-gene family, and excluded reads lacking a unique V-gene family. In a later analysis, around 650 highly shared, low-generation-probability nucleotide sequences were removed to address suspected cross-contamination and a sequencing artifact. For each public chain, a later analysis derived a clonal expansion index from normalized ranks of inferred template counts within each repertoire. In a later analysis, generation probabilities were computed using a VDJ recombination model fitted to out-of-frame rearrangements, and the results were checked against IGoR. In a later analysis, TCR-TCR, TCR-HLA and TCR-CMV co-occurrence was scored with hypergeometric tests, and a repertoire-size bias correction was applied to TCR pairs. A later analysis estimated false discovery rates by permuting HLA or CMV assignments 20 times. In a later analysis, co-occurring TCRs were grouped with DBSCAN, and TCRdist sequence similarity was added when clustering was performed within HLA-allele-positive subsets. Repertoires with fewer than 30,000 or more than 120,000 public chains, plus five repertoires with anomalous nucleotide sharing, were excluded from co-occurrence clustering. This is the immuneACCESS table as TCRdb keeps it, with only in-frame sequences that have V and J called. A part of the clones is gone; compared with another copy, unresolved V genes explain less than half, and the rest is unexplained. V and J calls and clone size are given by that table; D and trimming were obtained from the DNA. This sample comprises 170,000 or so clones, 80% of them detected only once. Jointly, the top ten make up 1% of the sample.

This specimen belongs to a study of cytomegalovirus exposure and HLA in healthy donors (dated by TCRdb to about 2017). Concerning the study at large: In an earlier analysis of around 540 of the donors, under 300 Gb of sequence data and 90 million to 130 million unique TCR beta sequences from 150 million to 200 million T cells were reported. To decide whether each TCR beta V gene segment behaved as functional or pseudogenic, an earlier analysis of nearly 600 of the donors relied on high-throughput TCR beta sequencing. A handful of DR-DQ haplotypes were handled as single units for association and clustering because linkage in the cohort was strong. Roughly 310 gigabases of sequencing data and some 85 million unique TCR sequences were included in an early release covering about 600 HLA-typed donors. Typing coverage varied by locus: about 620-630 donors for A, B, C, DRB1 and DQB1; approximately 500 for DQA1; over 600 for DPA1; about 450 for DPB1. The T cell repertoires of 700 or so subjects were profiled by immunosequencing and related to cytomegalovirus serostatus. HLA typing included class I and class II loci at four-digit resolution. In a later analysis, previously published TCR beta repertoires from several hundred donors were re-analyzed and high-resolution HLA genotyping was added so that TCR occurrence patterns could be studied. Among the approximately 430 genotyped donors, about 85% belonged to the genetic ancestry cluster associated with self-reported Caucasian donors. Rather than drawing on any new phenotypic data, the later analysis identified candidate immune exposures from TCR beta sequences and the way those sequences occurred across donors. The study combined high-throughput TCR immunosequencing, statistical association of individual TCRs with disease status, and machine learning to predict cytomegalovirus infection status. The study aimed to test whether signatures of past pathogen exposure could be identified by cataloging public T cell receptors. Besides the first cohort of 666 subjects, a separate validation cohort made up of 120 different subjects was used. Among a few hundred genotyped donors of the cohort, an average of about 240,000 unique TCR beta nucleotide sequences were sequenced per donor, 15% to 20% of them non-productive. Genome-wide SNP genotypes for about three fifths of the roughly 670 donors were used in a later genetic analysis, which treated that subset as a discovery cohort. Every repertoire in the discovery cohort had been generated on one and the same sequencing platform. Donor age, sex, ethnicity and CMV serostatus were compiled alongside the repertoire data.

Summary of the overall study and its limitations: Some 15 rarely observed V segments, including chromosome 9 orphons, were excluded from the earlier analysis of about 600 of the donors because counts were too low. The authors suggested that the approach could potentially be extended to other disease states and immunological phenotypes. A further reported finding was that TCR beta sequences accurately predicted the HLA-A and HLA-B alleles for most subjects in the first cohort. Assigning TCR associations to individual alleles was difficult when HLA alleles, especially DR and DQ, strongly co-occurred. In the study, around 160 TCR beta chains were listed as associated with cytomegalovirus. In vitro tests confirmed that a few of the cytomegalovirus-associated TCR beta chains recognize cytomegalovirus antigens. A later genetic analysis associated a missense DCLRE1C variant with V-gene and J-gene trimming of TCR beta chains, and an independent cohort replicated the association. Linkage disequilibrium might explain the correlated functional status among segregating V segments, but an unknown experimental factor could not be ruled out. In a later analysis, the rate of TCR association differed among HLA loci, with DRB1 alleles having the most associated TCRs and HLA-C alleles having the fewest. In both the original and validation cohorts, the classifier was reported to diagnose cytomegalovirus status with high specificity and sensitivity. While some public TCRs were present in many individuals, most TCR sequences turned up only very rarely across donors. Roughly uniform sequencing depth across donors was assumed in presence/absence analyses, although this assumption may not hold. The only immune exposure information available for the cohort was CMV serostatus. Compared with equally common non-associated chains, HLA-associated TCR beta chains in a later analysis were more clonally expanded and had lower generation probabilities. HLA typing was unavailable for some donors at each locus, so association tests used only the typed subset. Several of the top co-occurrence clusters appeared to be linked to parvovirus B19, influenza, CMV and Epstein-Barr virus, according to a later analysis. Broadly in line with IMGT annotations, most TCR beta V segments showed up in productive rearrangements about 87% or about 30% of the time in an earlier analysis of around 550 of the donors. According to a later genetic analysis, donors in an Asian-associated ancestry cluster had fewer N-insertions in productive TCRs than the approximately 710-donor mean. At a false discovery rate of 0.05, a later analysis linked around 17,000 TCR beta sequences to specific HLA alleles. A group of highly shared sequence variants was considered likely to be a technical artifact of the sequencing pipeline. Most CMV-associated TCR beta chains appeared to be HLA-restricted in a later analysis, and the HLA associations seemed to be driven largely by CMV exposure. In this cohort, only TCR beta chains were sequenced, and detectable features were limited by the absence of alpha or paired-chain data.

The cohort consisted of 666 healthy bone marrow donors. At the time of sampling, every cohort member was nominally healthy, though immune exposures that went unrecorded were likely present. The donor was CMV seropositive and belonged to the group of some 290 seropositive cohort members. A peripheral blood sample was provided by each donor, and peripheral blood mononuclear cells were used for TCR beta sequencing. The Qiagen DNeasy Blood Extraction Kit was used to extract genomic DNA from the blood cell samples. The sequence was obtained from a woman between 45 and 60 years old in good health and CMV-seropositive. The sequenced sample was PBMCs.

The DNA sequence follows: TGTGCTAGTGGGCCTAAAGTAGGGGCCCTCTATGGCTACACCTTC. This encodes CASGPKVGALYGYTF. The chain couples TRBV12-5 to TRBJ1-2, and the D gene may be TRBD1, 5 bases matching. V is clipped by 6 bases and J by 4 bases, and the sequence between their germline boundaries is 18 bases long. The germline V gene supplies CDR1 LGHNT and CDR2 FRNRAP. The CDR3 numbers 15 residues from cysteine through phenylalanine. The only DNA kept is the CDR3, 45 bases in frame from the first base.